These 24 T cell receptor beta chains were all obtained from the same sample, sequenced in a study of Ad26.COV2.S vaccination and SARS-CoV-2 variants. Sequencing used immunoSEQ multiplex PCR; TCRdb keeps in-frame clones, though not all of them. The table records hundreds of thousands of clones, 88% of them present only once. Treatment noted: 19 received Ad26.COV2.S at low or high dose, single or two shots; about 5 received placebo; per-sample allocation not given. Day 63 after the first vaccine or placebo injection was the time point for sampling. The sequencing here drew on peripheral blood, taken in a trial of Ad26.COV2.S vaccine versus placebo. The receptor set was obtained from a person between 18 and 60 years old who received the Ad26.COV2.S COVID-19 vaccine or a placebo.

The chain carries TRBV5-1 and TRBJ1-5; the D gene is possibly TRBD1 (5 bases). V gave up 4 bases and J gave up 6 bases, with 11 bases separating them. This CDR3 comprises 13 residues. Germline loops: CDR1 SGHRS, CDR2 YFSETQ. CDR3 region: CASSIQGTQPQHF. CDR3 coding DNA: TGCGCCAGCAGCATTCAGGGAACTCAGCCCCAGCATTTT.

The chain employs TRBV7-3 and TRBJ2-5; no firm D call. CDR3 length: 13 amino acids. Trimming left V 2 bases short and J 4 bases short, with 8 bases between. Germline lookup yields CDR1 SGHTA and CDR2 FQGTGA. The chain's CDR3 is CASSLGRRETQYF. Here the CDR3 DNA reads TGTGCCAGCAGCTTAGGACGGAGAGAGACCCAGTACTTC. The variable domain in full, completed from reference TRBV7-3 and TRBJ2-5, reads GAGVSQTPSNKVTEKGKYVELRCDPISGHTALYWYRQSLGQGPEFLIYFQGTGAADDSGLPNDRFFAVRPEGSVSTLKIQRTERGDSAVYLCASSLGRRETQYFGPGTRLLVL.

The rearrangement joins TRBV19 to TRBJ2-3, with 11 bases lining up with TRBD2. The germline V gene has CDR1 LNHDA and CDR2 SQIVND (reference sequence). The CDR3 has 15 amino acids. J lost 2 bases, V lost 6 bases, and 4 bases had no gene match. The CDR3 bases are TGTGCCAGTAGAAGACTAGCGGGAACCACAGATACGCAGTATTTT. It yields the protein CASRRLAGTTDTQYF.

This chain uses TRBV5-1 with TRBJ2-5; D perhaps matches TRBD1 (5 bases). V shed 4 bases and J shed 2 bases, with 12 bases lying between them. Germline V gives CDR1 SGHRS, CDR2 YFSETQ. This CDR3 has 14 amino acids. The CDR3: CASSPQGPQETQYF. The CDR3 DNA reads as TGCGCCAGCAGCCCGCAGGGCCCGCAAGAGACCCAGTACTTC.

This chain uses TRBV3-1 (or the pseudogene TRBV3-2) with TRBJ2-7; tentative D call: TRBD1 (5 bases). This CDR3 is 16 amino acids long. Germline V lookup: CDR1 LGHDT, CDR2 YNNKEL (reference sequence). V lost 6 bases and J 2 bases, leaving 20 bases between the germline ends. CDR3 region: CASRRQINTGPYEQYF. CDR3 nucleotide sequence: TGTGCCAGCAGACGACAGATAAACACCGGGCCCTACGAGCAGTACTTC.

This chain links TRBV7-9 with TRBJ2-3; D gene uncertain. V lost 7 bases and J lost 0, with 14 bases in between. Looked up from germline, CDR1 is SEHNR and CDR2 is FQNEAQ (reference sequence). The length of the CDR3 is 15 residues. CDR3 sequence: CASTTPLTSTDTQYF. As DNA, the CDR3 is TGTGCCAGCACCACCCCTCTAACTAGCACAGATACGCAGTATTTT.

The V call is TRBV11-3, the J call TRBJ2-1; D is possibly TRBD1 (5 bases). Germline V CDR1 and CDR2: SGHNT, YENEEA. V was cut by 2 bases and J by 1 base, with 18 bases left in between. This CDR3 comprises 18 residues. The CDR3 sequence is CASSLSQVRFRSYNEQFF. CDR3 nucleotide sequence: TGTGCCAGCAGCTTATCACAGGTAAGGTTTCGATCCTACAATGAGCAGTTCTTC.

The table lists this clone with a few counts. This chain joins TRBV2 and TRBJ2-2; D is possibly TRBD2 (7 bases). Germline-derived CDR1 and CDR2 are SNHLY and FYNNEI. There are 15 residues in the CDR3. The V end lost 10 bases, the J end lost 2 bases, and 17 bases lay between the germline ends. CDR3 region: CAKRGDYLNTGELFF. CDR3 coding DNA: TGTGCCAAAAGGGGGGACTACCTCAACACCGGGGAGCTGTTTTTT.

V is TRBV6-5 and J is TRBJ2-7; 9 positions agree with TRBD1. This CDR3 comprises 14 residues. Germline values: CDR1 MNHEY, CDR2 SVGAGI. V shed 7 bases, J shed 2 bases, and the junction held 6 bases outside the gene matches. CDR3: CASKAGTGTYEQYF. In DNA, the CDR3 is TGTGCCAGCAAAGCCGGGACAGGGACCTACGAGCAGTACTTC.

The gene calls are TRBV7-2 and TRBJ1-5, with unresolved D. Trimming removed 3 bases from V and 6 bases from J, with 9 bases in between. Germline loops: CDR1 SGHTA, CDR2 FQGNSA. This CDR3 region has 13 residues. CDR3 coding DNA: TGTGCCAGCAGCTTTAGAGAAGGTCAGCCCCAGCATTTT. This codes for CASSFREGQPQHF. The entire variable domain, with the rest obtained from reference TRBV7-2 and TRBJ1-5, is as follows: GAGVSQSPSNKVTEKGKDVELRCDPISGHTALYWYRQSLGQGLEFLIYFQGNSAPDKSGLPSDRFSAERTGGSVSTLTIQRTQQEDSAVYLCASSFREGQPQHFGDGTRLSIL.

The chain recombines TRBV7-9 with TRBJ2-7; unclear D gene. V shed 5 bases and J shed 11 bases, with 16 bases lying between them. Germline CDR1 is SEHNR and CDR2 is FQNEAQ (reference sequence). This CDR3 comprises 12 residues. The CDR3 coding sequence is TGTGCCAGCAGCCAAGACGGAACGGCGGAGTACTTC. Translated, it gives CASSQDGTAEYF.

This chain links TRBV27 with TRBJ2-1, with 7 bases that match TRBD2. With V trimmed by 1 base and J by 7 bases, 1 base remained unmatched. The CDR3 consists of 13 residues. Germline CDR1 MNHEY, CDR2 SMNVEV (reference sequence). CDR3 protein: CASSLWGGNEQFF. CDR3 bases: TGTGCCAGCAGTTTATGGGGGGGGAATGAGCAGTTCTTC.

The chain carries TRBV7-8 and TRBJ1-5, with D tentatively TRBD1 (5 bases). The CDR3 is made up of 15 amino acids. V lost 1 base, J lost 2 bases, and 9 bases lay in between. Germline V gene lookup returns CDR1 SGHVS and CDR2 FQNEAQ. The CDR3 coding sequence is TGTGCCAGCAGCTTAGTGGGGGGTCGCAATCAGCCCCAGCATTTT. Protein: CASSLVGGRNQPQHF.

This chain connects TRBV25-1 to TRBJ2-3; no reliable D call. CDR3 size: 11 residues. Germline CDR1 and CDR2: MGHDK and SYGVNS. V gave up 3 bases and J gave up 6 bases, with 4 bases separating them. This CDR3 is CASSDPDTQYF. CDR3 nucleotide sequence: TGTGCCAGCAGTGACCCTGATACGCAGTATTTT.

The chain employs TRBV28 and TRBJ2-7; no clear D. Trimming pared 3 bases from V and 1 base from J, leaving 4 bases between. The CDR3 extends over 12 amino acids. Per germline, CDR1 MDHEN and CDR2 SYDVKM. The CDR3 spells CASSFQSYEQYF. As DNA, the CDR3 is TGTGCCAGCAGTTTTCAATCCTACGAGCAGTACTTC.

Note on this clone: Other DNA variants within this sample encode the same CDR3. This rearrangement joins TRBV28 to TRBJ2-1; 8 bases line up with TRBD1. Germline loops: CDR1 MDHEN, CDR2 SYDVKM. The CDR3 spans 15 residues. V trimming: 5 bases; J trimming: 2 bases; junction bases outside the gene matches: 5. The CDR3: CASSPPTGAYNEQFF. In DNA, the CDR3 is TGTGCCAGCAGTCCACCGACAGGGGCCTACAATGAGCAGTTCTTC.

The CDR3 protein is CASSTGIGETQYF. The CDR3 region has the DNA TGTGCCAGCAGTACCGGCATAGGTGAGACCCAGTACTTC. The rearrangement joins TRBV6-2 or TRBV6-3 to TRBJ2-5; D call uncertain. CDR1 MNHEY and CDR2 SVGEGT come from the germline V gene. CDR3 size: 13 residues. V was clipped by 5 bases and J by 5 bases, with 12 bases between them.

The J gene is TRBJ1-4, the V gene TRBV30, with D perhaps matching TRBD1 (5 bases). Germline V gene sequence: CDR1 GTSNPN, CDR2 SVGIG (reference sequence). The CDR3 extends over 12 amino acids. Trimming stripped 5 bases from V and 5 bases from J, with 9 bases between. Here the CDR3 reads CAWARVNEKLFF. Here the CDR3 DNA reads TGTGCCTGGGCCAGGGTGAATGAAAAACTGTTTTTT.

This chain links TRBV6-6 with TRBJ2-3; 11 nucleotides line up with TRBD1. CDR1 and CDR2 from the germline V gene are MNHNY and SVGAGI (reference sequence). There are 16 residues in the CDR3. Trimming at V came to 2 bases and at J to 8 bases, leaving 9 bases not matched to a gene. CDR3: CASSYRSDRGHITQYF. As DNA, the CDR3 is TGTGCCAGCAGTTACCGCTCGGACAGGGGGCATATTACGCAGTATTTT.

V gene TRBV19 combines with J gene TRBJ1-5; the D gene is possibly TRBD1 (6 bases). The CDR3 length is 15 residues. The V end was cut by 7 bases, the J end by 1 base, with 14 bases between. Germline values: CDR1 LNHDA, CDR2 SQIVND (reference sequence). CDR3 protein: CASTIGGRSNQPQHF. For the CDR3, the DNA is TGTGCCAGTACCATCGGGGGCAGGAGCAATCAGCCCCAGCATTTT. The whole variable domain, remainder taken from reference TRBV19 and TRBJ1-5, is DGGITQSPKYLFRKEGQNVTLSCEQNLNHDAMYWYRQDPGQGLRLIYYSQIVNDFQKGDIAEGYSVSREKKESFPLTVTSAQKNPTAFYLCASTIGGRSNQPQHFGDGTRLSIL.

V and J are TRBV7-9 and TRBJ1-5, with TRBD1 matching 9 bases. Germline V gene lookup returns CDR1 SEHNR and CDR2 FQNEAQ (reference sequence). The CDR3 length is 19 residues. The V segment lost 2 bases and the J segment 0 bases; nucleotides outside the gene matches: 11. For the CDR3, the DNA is TGTGCCAGCAGCTTAAGTCCGGGACAGGGAATTACTAGCAATCAGCCCCAGCATTTT. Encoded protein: CASSLSPGQGITSNQPQHF. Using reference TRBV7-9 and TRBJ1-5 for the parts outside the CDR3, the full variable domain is DTGVSQNPRHKITKRGQNVTFRCDPISEHNRLYWYRQTLGQGPEFLTYFQNEAQLEKSRLLSDRFSAERPKGSFSTLEIQRTEQGDSAMYLCASSLSPGQGITSNQPQHFGDGTRLSIL.

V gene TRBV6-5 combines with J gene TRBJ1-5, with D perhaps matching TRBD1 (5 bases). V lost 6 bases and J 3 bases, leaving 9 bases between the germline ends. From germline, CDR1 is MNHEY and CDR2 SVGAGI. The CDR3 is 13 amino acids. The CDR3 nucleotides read TGTGCCAGCAGCAGGGAGAACAATCAGCCCCAGCATTTT. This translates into CASSRENNQPQHF.

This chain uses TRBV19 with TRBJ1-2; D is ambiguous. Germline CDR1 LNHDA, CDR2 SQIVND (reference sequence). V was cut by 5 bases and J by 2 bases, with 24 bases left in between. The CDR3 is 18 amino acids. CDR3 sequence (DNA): TGTGCCAGTAGTCCCCCTTTGAGTCGGAGACACCCAAACTATGGCTACACCTTC. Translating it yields CASSPPLSRRHPNYGYTF.

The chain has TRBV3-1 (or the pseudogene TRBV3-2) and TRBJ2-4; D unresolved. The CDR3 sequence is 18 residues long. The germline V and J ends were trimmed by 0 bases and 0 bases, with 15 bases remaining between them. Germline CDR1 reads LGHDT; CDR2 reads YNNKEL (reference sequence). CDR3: CASSQEEPPPLAKNIQYF. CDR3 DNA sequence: TGTGCCAGCAGCCAAGAGGAGCCCCCTCCGCTAGCCAAAAACATTCAGTACTTC.